This passage covers 14 T cell receptor beta chains from one sample sequenced in a study of molecular identifiers for immune sequencing clone quantification. One entry per CDR3 protein results from TCRdb running MiXCR on the PCR reads. The table has fewer than 350,000 distinct CDR3 sequences, 20% to 25% seen once. Sequencing used naive CD8+ T cells from blood, with Jurkat cell RNA spiked in. Subset noted: FACS-sorted CD8+CD4-CCR7+CD45RA+ naive T cells. These receptors all stem from a human donor in good health. Some libraries in this study had Jurkat cell RNA spiked in.

Note on this clonotype: One junction end does not reproduce the germline sequence, and a read error may be involved. The J gene is TRBJ1-6, the V gene TRBV12-3 or TRBV12-4; 8 bases agree with TRBD1. The CDR3 totals 15 residues. CDR3 bases: TGTGCCAGCAGTTTTAGAGGACAGGGAGGTTCACCCCTCTACTTT. Translating gives CASSFRGQGGSPLYF.

The chain employs TRBV5-4 and TRBJ1-3; D gene unclear. Trimming took off 2 bases at V and 0 bases at J, with 3 bases between the two ends. This CDR3 has 13 residues. CDR1 is SGHNT and CDR2 is YYREEE in the germline V gene (reference sequence). The DNA for the CDR3 is TGTGCCAGCAGCTTTACCTCTGGAAACACCATATATTTT. This encodes CASSFTSGNTIYF.

This clonotype was counted only a few times. A read error may produce the germline difference seen at one junction end. The gene calls are TRBV7-9 and TRBJ2-7, with 10 bases fitting TRBD1. The CDR3 has 15 residues. Germline loops: CDR1 SEHNR, CDR2 FQNEAQ (reference sequence). CDR3 in amino acids: CASSKTPGQGNERYF. The CDR3, as DNA: TGTGCCAGCAGCAAAACTCCGGGACAGGGGAACGAGCGGTACTTC.

A remark on this clonotype: A read error may explain this, as a much larger clone is one base away. The chain joins TRBV11-2 to TRBJ2-5; the match to TRBD2 covers 10 bases. In germline, CDR1 is SGHAT, CDR2 FQNNGV. The CDR3 runs to 17 residues. DNA for the CDR3: TGTGCCGGCAGCTCCGTGAATAGCGGGAGGTTGCAAGAGACCCAGTACTTC. It is translated as CAGSSVNSGRLQETQYF.

A remark on this clonotype: The junction departs from the called germline gene at one end, perhaps through a read error. The rearrangement uses TRBV6-5 and TRBJ1-1; D call uncertain. The CDR3 covers 14 residues. Germline CDR1 and CDR2: MNHEY and SVGAGI. CDR3 sequence: CASSCSGGAYEVFF. The CDR3 nucleotides are TGTGCCAGCAGTTGCTCTGGTGGAGCCTATGAAGTTTTCTTT.

In this sample, this clonotype turned up many times. V is TRBV4-3 and J is TRBJ2-1; 10 nucleotides line up with TRBD2. The ends lost 1 base at V and 4 bases at J; junction bases unmatched: 1. The CDR3 loop spans 15 amino acids. Germline V gives CDR1 LGHNA, CDR2 YSLEER. Written as DNA, the CDR3 is TGCGCCAGCAGCCAAGGGACTAGCGGATACAATGAGCAGTTCTTC. This sequence encodes CASSQGTSGYNEQFF.

On this clonotype itself: This may come from a read error, since a much larger clone is one base off. The chain links TRBV6-2 or TRBV6-3 to TRBJ2-7, with 8 bases identical to TRBD1. V trimming: 4 bases; J trimming: 2 bases; junction bases outside the gene matches: 4. This CDR3 is built from 14 residues. From germline, CDR1 is MNHEY and CDR2 SVGEGT. The CDR3 region is CASSCLDRAYEQYF. CDR3 in DNA: TGTGCCAGCAGTTGCTTGGACAGGGCCTACGAGCAGTACTTC.

This clonotype has at least ten counts. The rearrangement links TRBV7-6 to TRBJ2-5, with 11 bases aligning to TRBD2. This CDR3 region has 17 residues. Trimming at V came to 1 base and at J to 2 bases, leaving 6 bases not matched to a gene. Per germline, CDR1 SGHVS and CDR2 FNYEAQ. CDR3: CASSLGVLAGEQETQYF. As DNA, the CDR3 is TGTGCCAGCAGCTTAGGGGTACTAGCGGGGGAGCAAGAGACCCAGTACTTC.

As concerns this clonotype: This may stem from a read error, because a much larger clone lies one nucleotide away. The J gene is TRBJ2-2, the V gene TRBV20-1; 11 nucleotides align to TRBD2. Germline-derived CDR1 and CDR2 are DFQATT and SNEGSKA (reference sequence). The CDR3 spans 17 residues. With V trimmed by 0 bases and J by 3 bases, 6 bases remained unmatched. The DNA of the CDR3 is TGCAGTGCTAGAGATTTCCTAGCGGGGGGTTACACCGGGGAGCTGTTTTTT. This gives the protein CSARDFLAGGYTGELFF.

This clonotype has more than one count but fewer than ten. This may be a read error: a much more frequent sequence differs by one nucleotide. In DNA form, the CDR3 reads TGTGCCAGCTCACCATCGAAGGGACAGTCTAACGCTGAAGCTTTCTTT. Protein: CASSPSKGQSNAEAFF. The chain employs TRBV18 and TRBJ1-1; 7 bases line up with TRBD1. The V and J ends lost 2 bases and 6 bases, in that order; junction bases with no gene match: 12. This CDR3 region has 16 residues. Germline CDR1 KGHSH, CDR2 LQKENI.

This clonotype was seen many times. The chain combines TRBV7-9 with TRBJ2-3, with 9 bases matching TRBD1. Germline-derived CDR1 and CDR2 are SEHNR and FQNEAQ (reference sequence). CDR3 length: 16 amino acids. V shed 5 bases, J shed 1 base, and the junction held 7 bases outside the gene matches. The CDR3 DNA reads as TGTGCCAGCAGCATATACAGGGGGCGCGGCACAGATACGCAGTATTTT. As protein: CASSIYRGRGTDTQYF.

This clonotype was counted ten times or more. V is TRBV4-1 and J is TRBJ1-1; D gene ambiguous. This CDR3 comprises 14 residues. Germline V CDR1 and CDR2: MGHRA, YSYEKL. V dropped 2 bases and J dropped 1 base, with 8 bases sitting between them. The DNA of the CDR3 is TGCGCCAGCAGCCAAACGGACCGGAACACTGAAGCTTTCTTT. Amino acid sequence: CASSQTDRNTEAFF.

This clonotype was detected ten times or more. The genes are TRBV30 and TRBJ2-5; TRBD1 matches at 7 bases. Germline CDR1 GTSNPN, CDR2 SVGIG (reference sequence). CDR3 length: 14 residues. Trimming cost V 2 bases and J 5 bases; bases outside gene matches: 8. The CDR3 bases are TGTGCCTGGAGTCGGGACAGCTTTGCGGAGACCCAGTACTTC. This encodes CAWSRDSFAETQYF. The full variable domain, in which reference TRBV30 and TRBJ2-5 provide the parts outside the CDR3, is SQTIHQWPATLVQPVGSPLSLECTVEGTSNPNLYWYRQAAGRGLQLLFYSVGIGQISSEVPQNLSASRPQDRQFILSSKKLLLSDSGFYLCAWSRDSFAETQYFGPGTRLLVL.

Of note for this clonotype: Germline and junction disagree at one end, which may indicate a read error. V and J are TRBV11-2 and TRBJ2-6; D is undetermined. CDR3 size: 15 residues. The germline gives CDR1 SGHAT, CDR2 FQNNGV. The DNA of the CDR3 is TGTGCCGGCAGCTTAGGAGCTTCGGGGGCCAACGTCCTGACTTTC. It codes for CAGSLGASGANVLTF.